The 5 T cell receptor beta chains given below trace back to one sample, sequenced in a study of spatial heterogeneity in lung cancer. Using its own MiXCR run on the 5' RACE reads, TCRdb lists one record per CDR3 protein. This table holds about 36,000 distinct CDR3 sequences, approximately 5.2% found once. Time point defined: sample taken at primary tumor resection. Whole RNA, isolated from tumor, nontumor lung or frozen PBMC, was sequenced without prior sorting. The sequencing here drew on PBMCs, taken at surgery. Receptors were obtained from a female donor with early-stage non-small cell lung cancer.

This clonotype was counted ten times or more. In DNA form, the CDR3 reads TGTGCCAGCAGCTCAAGGGAGTCGGCCAAAAACATTCAGTACTTC. As protein: CASSSRESAKNIQYF. The rearrangement links TRBV7-8 to TRBJ2-4, with D possibly being TRBD2 (5 bases). The CDR3 runs to 15 residues. Germline assignment: CDR1 SGHVS and CDR2 FQNEAQ. V gave up 4 bases and J gave up 1 base, with 11 bases separating them.

This clonotype has more than one count but fewer than ten. The V gene is TRBV10-3, the J gene TRBJ1-5; possibly TRBD1 for D (5 bases). The germline gives CDR1 ENHRY, CDR2 SYGVKD. There are 17 residues in the CDR3. V was cut by 4 bases and J by 2 bases, with 18 bases left in between. The chain's CDR3 is CAISAIQGPGGNQPQHF. The CDR3 DNA reads TGTGCCATCAGTGCTATCCAGGGTCCTGGTGGCAATCAGCCCCAGCATTTT.

This chain uses TRBV6-5 with TRBJ1-6, with D possibly TRBD1 on 6 matching bases. In germline, CDR1 is MNHEY, CDR2 SVGAGI. The CDR3 runs to 15 residues. V gave up 5 bases and J gave up 8 bases, with 16 bases separating them. CDR3 coding DNA: TGTGCCAGCAGTCCCCCGGGGGGCTCCGATTCACCCCTCCACTTT. Its translation is CASSPPGGSDSPLHF.

This clonotype was seen repeatedly, ten times or more. J is TRBJ1-5 and V is TRBV12-3 or TRBV12-4, with 9 bases fitting TRBD1. The CDR3 is made up of 15 amino acids. After removal of 6 bases from V and 3 bases from J, the junction contained 6 bases not matched to a gene. CDR3 amino acids: CASSLGQGNNQPQHF. The DNA of the CDR3 is TGTGCCAGCAGCCTTGGACAGGGGAACAATCAGCCCCAGCATTTT.

V gene TRBV3-1 combines with J gene TRBJ1-3, with 9 bases fitting TRBD1. V trimming: 4 bases; J trimming: 5 bases; junction bases outside the gene matches: 6. CDR1 is LGHDT, CDR2 YNNKEL, per germline (reference sequence). The CDR3 sequence is 15 residues long. The chain's CDR3 is CASSPRGTGRNTIYF. The CDR3 DNA sequence: TGTGCCAGCAGCCCAAGGGGGACAGGGAGAAACACCATATATTTT.